The 27 T cell receptor beta chains reported below all come from one sample, sequenced in a study of OX40 agonist ivuxolimab in advanced cancers. Here immunoSEQ multiplex PCR was the method, and the copy in TCRdb shows in-frame clones only, minus some. The sample shows tens of thousands of clones, approximately 86% of them seen only once. Material: CD4+ or CD8+ T cells sorted from blood, obtained in a trial of the OX40 agonist ivuxolimab. The receptors originated from an adult with an advanced solid tumor such as melanoma, head and neck, liver or kidney cancer.

The V call is TRBV2, the J call TRBJ2-5, with 8 bases fitting TRBD1. Germline V CDR1 and CDR2: SNHLY, FYNNEI. CDR3 length equals 14 residues. Trimming removed 5 bases from V and 2 bases from J; junction bases left unmatched: 4. CDR3 DNA sequence: TGTGCCAGCAGTCGGACAGGGAGACAAGAGACCCAGTACTTC. It translates to CASSRTGRQETQYF.

The chain carries TRBV2 and TRBJ1-2; 7 nucleotides match TRBD1. CDR3 length: 12 residues. V lost 8 bases, J lost 4 bases, and 4 bases stayed unmatched. Germline V gene data show CDR1 as SNHLY and CDR2 as FYNNEI. The CDR3 is CASGNRGYGYTF. As DNA, the CDR3 is TGTGCCAGCGGCAACAGGGGCTATGGCTACACCTTC.

This clone has only a few counts. This rearrangement joins TRBV27 to TRBJ2-4; 8 nucleotides match TRBD2. CDR1 is MNHEY and CDR2 is SMNVEV in the germline V gene (reference sequence). The CDR3 is made up of 13 amino acids. Trimming took 6 bases from V and 5 from J; bases not matched to a gene: 3. CDR3 bases: TGTGCCAGCAGACTTAGCGGGGAAAACATTCAGTACTTC. It yields the protein CASRLSGENIQYF.

The genes are TRBV2 and TRBJ2-3, with D maybe TRBD2 (6 bases). The CDR3 covers 18 residues. Germline loops: CDR1 SNHLY, CDR2 FYNNEI. V lost 7 bases to trimming and J lost 2 bases, with 25 bases between them. The CDR3: CASKSPEGREKTTDTQYF. The CDR3 bases are TGTGCCAGCAAATCCCCGGAGGGCAGAGAGAAAACCACAGATACGCAGTATTTT.

This sequence joins TRBV10-2 and TRBJ1-1; possible D gene TRBD1, 6 bases. The V gene's germline CDR1 is WSHSY and CDR2 SAAADI. There are 14 residues in the CDR3. V lost 0 bases and J 9 bases, leaving 14 bases between the germline ends. CDR3 residues: CASSESGGAGKAFF. The CDR3, as DNA: TGCGCCAGCAGTGAGTCGGGGGGGGCAGGAAAAGCTTTCTTT.

The chain combines TRBV5-1 with TRBJ1-1, with no clear D. CDR1 SGHRS and CDR2 YFSETQ come from the germline V gene. Trimming shortened V by 7 bases and J by 1 base, and 8 bases separated the two germline ends. This CDR3 is built from 12 residues. The CDR3 nucleotides are TGCGCCAGCCGCTGGGGGAACACTGAAGCTTTCTTT. Residues: CASRWGNTEAFF.

The V gene is TRBV5-1, the J gene TRBJ2-3, with D perhaps matching TRBD2 (7 bases). The CDR3 has 14 amino acids. Trimming stripped 7 bases from V and 5 bases from J, with 17 bases between. The germline V gene encodes CDR1 SGHRS and CDR2 YFSETQ. The CDR3 protein is CASSRTGGVDTQYF. CDR3 in DNA: TGCGCCAGCTCGAGGACGGGGGGCGTAGATACGCAGTATTTT.

The chain couples TRBV2 to TRBJ2-7; 10 bases align to TRBD2. Germline CDR1 reads SNHLY; CDR2 reads FYNNEI. V lost 8 bases to trimming and J lost 0 bases; unmatched junction nucleotides: 7. This CDR3 comprises 15 residues. CDR3 nucleotides: TGTGCCAGCCGACGACTAGCGGGTAGCTCCTACGAGCAGTACTTC. Translated, it gives CASRRLAGSSYEQYF. Supplemented by reference TRBV2 and TRBJ2-7, the full variable domain reads EPEVTQTPSHQVTQMGQEVILRCVPISNHLYFYWYRQILGQKVEFLVSFYNNEISEKSEIFDDQFSVERPDGSNFTLKIRSTKLEDSAMYFCASRRLAGSSYEQYFGPGTRLTVT.

This sequence joins TRBV5-4 and TRBJ2-2; possibly TRBD2 for D (6 bases). Trimming cost V 3 bases and J 0 bases, with 12 bases left between them. The CDR3 loop spans 16 amino acids. Germline assignment: CDR1 SGHNT and CDR2 YYREEE (reference sequence). The CDR3 is CASSWRGSANTGELFF. The CDR3 DNA is TGTGCCAGCAGCTGGCGGGGATCAGCGAACACCGGGGAGCTGTTTTTT.

This chain connects TRBV29-1 to TRBJ2-1; 13 bases align to TRBD2. The CDR3 runs 19 residues. Trimming removed 3 bases from V and 3 bases from J; junction bases left unmatched: 14. Germline V lookup: CDR1 SQVTM, CDR2 ANQGSEA. The CDR3 bases are TGCAGCGTTGAGTATCCGGGACTAGCGGGACCCCTGCTCTACAATGAGCAGTTCTTC. Amino acid sequence: CSVEYPGLAGPLLYNEQFF.

The chain has TRBV19 and TRBJ2-5; a weak D match, TRBD2 (6 bases). Germline values: CDR1 LNHDA, CDR2 SQIVND (reference sequence). V dropped 1 base and J dropped 5 bases, with 8 bases sitting between them. The CDR3 spans 13 residues. Here the CDR3 reads CASSIAGSETQYF. The CDR3 nucleotides read TGTGCCAGTAGTATAGCCGGGAGCGAGACCCAGTACTTC.

About this clone: Its ends do not fully match the called genes, so a read error is possible. The chain's CDR3 is CASSLWSSGSTEQFF. The CDR3, as DNA: TGTGCTAGCAGCTTATGGAGTAGCGGGAGTACTGAGCAGTTCTTC. The V gene is TRBV7-7, the J gene TRBJ2-1, with 9 positions matching TRBD2. From germline, CDR1 is SSHAT and CDR2 FNYEAQ (reference sequence). This CDR3 is built from 15 residues.

The V gene is TRBV28, the J gene TRBJ2-5, with 7 bases aligning to TRBD2. Germline CDR1 is MDHEN and CDR2 is SYDVKM. This CDR3 region has 13 residues. With 7 bases clipped from V and 3 bases from J, the junction kept 5 bases outside the gene matches. Here the CDR3 DNA reads TGTGCCAGCAACGGGGAGGGAAAAGAGACCCAGTACTTC. Encoded protein: CASNGEGKETQYF.

V gene TRBV6-1 combines with J gene TRBJ1-1, with no clear D. The length of the CDR3 is 15 residues. The V gene lost 1 base and the J gene lost 0 bases, with 9 bases spanning the gap. The germline CDR1 and CDR2 sequences are MNHNS and SASEGT. The CDR3 sequence: CASSEEVQMNTEAFF. As DNA, the CDR3 is TGTGCCAGCAGTGAAGAGGTGCAGATGAACACTGAAGCTTTCTTT.

The chain uses TRBV18 and TRBJ2-1; 8 nucleotides line up with TRBD1. Germline V gene lookup returns CDR1 KGHSH and CDR2 LQKENI. The CDR3 covers 15 residues. J was trimmed by 2 bases and V by 6 bases; bases with no gene match: 6. The CDR3 spells CASSSGTGAYNEQFF. DNA for the CDR3: TGTGCCAGCTCGAGTGGGACAGGCGCCTACAATGAGCAGTTCTTC.

The chain carries TRBV5-1 and TRBJ1-1; D gene ambiguous. CDR1 is SGHRS, CDR2 YFSETQ, per germline. The V and J ends lost 0 bases and 4 bases respectively, with 10 bases between them. This CDR3 has 14 amino acids. CDR3 sequence reads: CASSLGEGGTEAFF. As DNA, the CDR3 is TGCGCCAGCAGCTTGGGGGAGGGTGGCACTGAAGCTTTCTTT.

The rearrangement uses TRBV27 and TRBJ2-5; D unresolved. Trimming removed 5 bases at V and 5 bases at J, with 15 bases between. This CDR3 is built from 14 residues. Per germline, CDR1 MNHEY and CDR2 SMNVEV (reference sequence). The CDR3 protein is CASSPQTGTETQYF. The DNA for the CDR3 is TGTGCCAGCAGTCCCCAGACTGGAACGGAGACCCAGTACTTC.

V is TRBV5-1 and J is TRBJ2-3, with unresolved D. V lost 7 bases, J lost 1 base, and 13 bases lay in between. The CDR3 extends over 14 amino acids. Looked up from germline, CDR1 is SGHRS and CDR2 is YFSETQ. The CDR3 DNA follows: TGCGCCAGCCGGCAGGCCCCCGGCACAGATACGCAGTATTTT. Translating gives CASRQAPGTDTQYF.

In regard to this clone: One junction end does not reproduce the germline sequence, and a read error may be involved. The J gene is TRBJ2-3, the V gene TRBV5-1, with D perhaps matching TRBD2 (6 bases). The CDR3 spans 16 residues. The germline gives CDR1 SGHRS, CDR2 YFSETQ. The CDR3 DNA reads as TGCGCCAGCAGCTCACCAAAACTAGCAGGCACAGATATGCAGTATTTT. Translated: CASSSPKLAGTDMQYF.

The table lists this clone with a few counts. The chain combines TRBV10-2 with TRBJ1-1; 8 bases map to TRBD1. The junction had 7 bases not matched to a gene; V was cut back by 9 bases and J by 1 base. This CDR3 has 14 residues. Germline V gives CDR1 WSHSY, CDR2 SAAADI. The CDR3 reads CASRQGPSNTEAFF. The CDR3 DNA reads as TGCGCCAGTAGACAGGGGCCCTCGAACACTGAAGCTTTCTTT.

The chain links TRBV5-5 to TRBJ1-2, with D possibly matching TRBD1 (5 bases). The CDR3 contains 18 residues. The V and J ends lost 0 bases and 0 bases respectively, with 18 bases between them. Germline V gene lookup returns CDR1 SGHKS and CDR2 YYEKEE (reference sequence). The CDR3 coding sequence is TGTGCCAGCAGCTTGGAAATTGAGGGACCACCAACTAACTATGGCTACACCTTC. It specifies CASSLEIEGPPTNYGYTF.

This clone showed up just once. This rearrangement joins TRBV28 to TRBJ1-2; tentative D call: TRBD1 (5 bases). Trimming took off 7 bases at V and 5 bases at J, with 23 bases between the two ends. The CDR3 spans 16 residues. The germline gives CDR1 MDHEN, CDR2 SYDVKM. In nucleotides, the CDR3 is TGTGCCAGCAACGTTGTGGGGACCTCTTCCGTATATGGCTACACCTTC. Protein: CASNVVGTSSVYGYTF.

The chain is built from TRBV2 and TRBJ2-7; 15 bases line up with TRBD2. V dropped 4 bases and J dropped 7; count of bases not matched to a gene: 8. The germline gives CDR1 SNHLY, CDR2 FYNNEI. This CDR3 region has 16 residues. The CDR3 region is CASSAQRTSGGEEQYF. In nucleotides, the CDR3 is TGTGCCAGCAGTGCCCAGAGGACTAGCGGGGGGGAAGAGCAGTACTTC.

J is TRBJ1-2 and V is TRBV27; D call uncertain. V lost 10 bases and J 8 bases, leaving 17 bases between the germline ends. The CDR3 extends over 12 amino acids. CDR1 is MNHEY and CDR2 is SMNVEV in the germline V gene (reference sequence). CDR3 sequence: CATRTQAGGYTF. The CDR3 nucleotides read TGTGCCACCCGAACTCAAGCGGGGGGCTACACCTTC.

V is TRBV29-1 and J is TRBJ2-3; D not resolved. V lost 0 bases to trimming and J lost 0 bases, with 7 bases between them. CDR1 is SQVTM and CDR2 is ANQGSEA in the germline V gene. CDR3 length: 14 residues. The CDR3 region is CSVEDVASTDTQYF. CDR3 coding DNA: TGCAGCGTTGAAGATGTGGCCAGCACAGATACGCAGTATTTT.

This clone turned up a few times. V gene TRBV28 combines with J gene TRBJ2-1; D may be TRBD1 (6 bases). V lost 5 bases and J lost 5, with 13 bases in between. Per germline, CDR1 MDHEN and CDR2 SYDVKM. There are 14 residues in the CDR3. CDR3 coding DNA: TGTGCCAGCAGTACATCACAGGGAGACAATGAGCAGTTCTTC. Translation gives CASSTSQGDNEQFF.

The chain joins TRBV18 to TRBJ2-1, with 11 bases lining up with TRBD2. With V trimmed by 4 bases and J by 5 bases, 4 bases remained unmatched. CDR3 length: 15 amino acids. Germline CDR1 KGHSH, CDR2 LQKENI. In nucleotides, the CDR3 is TGTGCCAGCTCACAAACTAGCGGGAGTAACAATGAGCAGTTCTTC. This translates into CASSQTSGSNNEQFF.